This T cell receptor (beta chain) stems from a study of monozygotic twins with inflammatory bowel disease. CDR1 LGHNA and CDR2 YSLEER come from the germline V gene. The CDR3 runs 16 residues. TCRdb re-called the 5' RACE reads and catalogs CDR3 proteins one per entry, DNA excluded. The table lists around 140,000 distinct CDR3 sequences. The sequencing input was blood. This clonotype was sampled from a human donor with ulcerative colitis or Crohn's disease, or a healthy co-twin of an affected twin (not recorded which). V usage is TRBV4-3 and J usage is TRBJ2-2; TCRdb selects TRBD1, and the lack of DNA leaves this call unchecked. CDR3 protein: CASSQAQDRNTGELFF.